The rows below give T cell receptor beta chains drawn from one sample of a study of blood T cells in healthy people across ages. TCRdb recomputed calls from the 5' RACE reads with MiXCR, one row per CDR3 protein. The table lists fewer than 1,200,000 distinct CDR3 sequences, 20% to 25% of them singletons. These records were also assigned to another study, of T cells of mothers and their children.

The sequencing input was blood. The receptors were sampled from a girl aged 2-15 years in good health. The CDR3 runs from the conserved cysteine through the conserved F or W. D genes are given only for firm matches. The size entry is marked missing in some rows and otherwise reads once, few, many or a size class.

j_call: TRBJ2-7; cdr3_length: 11; v_call: TRBV29-1; d_call: .; clone_size: .; cdr3_aa: CSVESNYEQYF; cdr3_nt: TGCAGCGTTGAATCTAACTACGAGCAGTACTTC
j_call: TRBJ2-5; cdr3_length: 16; v_call: TRBV12-3/TRBV12-4; d_call: .; clone_size: few; cdr3_aa: CASTPRGGTIGETQYF; cdr3_nt: TGTGCCAGCACCCCAAGGGGCGGAACGATTGGAGAGACCCAGTACTTC
j_call: TRBJ2-1; cdr3_length: 15; v_call: TRBV11-1; d_call: .; clone_size: .; cdr3_aa: CASSSTTGTDQEQFF; cdr3_nt: TGTGCCAGCAGCTCCACGACTGGGACGGACCAGGAGCAGTTCTTC
j_call: TRBJ1-4; cdr3_length: 14; v_call: TRBV7-9; d_call: .; clone_size: .; cdr3_aa: CASSPFGGNEKLFF; cdr3_nt: TGTGCCAGCAGCCCATTCGGGGGTAATGAAAAACTGTTTTTT
j_call: TRBJ2-5; cdr3_length: 19; v_call: TRBV9; d_call: .; clone_size: .; cdr3_aa: CASSVGWNSAEWYQETQYF; cdr3_nt: TGTGCCAGCAGCGTAGGGTGGAATTCGGCGGAGTGGTACCAAGAGACCCAGTACTTC
j_call: TRBJ2-3; cdr3_length: 15; v_call: TRBV6-6; d_call: .; clone_size: few; cdr3_aa: CASALGPQYTDTQYF; cdr3_nt: TGTGCCAGCGCTTTGGGTCCCCAGTACACAGATACGCAGTATTTT
j_call: TRBJ2-7; cdr3_length: 15; v_call: TRBV24-1; d_call: TRBD1; clone_size: .; cdr3_aa: CATSDGTGGVYEQYF; cdr3_nt: TGTGCCACCAGTGACGGGACAGGAGGCGTCTACGAGCAGTACTTC
j_call: TRBJ2-3; cdr3_length: 14; v_call: TRBV28; d_call: .; clone_size: few; cdr3_aa: CASSQQGRADTQYF; cdr3_nt: TGTGCCAGCAGTCAACAGGGGAGGGCAGATACGCAGTATTTT
j_call: TRBJ1-2; cdr3_length: 13; v_call: TRBV15; d_call: TRBD1; clone_size: many; cdr3_aa: CATSLDRDYGYTF; cdr3_nt: TGTGCCACCAGCCTGGACAGGGATTATGGCTACACCTTC
j_call: TRBJ1-6; cdr3_length: 15; v_call: TRBV6-4; d_call: .; clone_size: .; cdr3_aa: CASSPESSYNSPLHF; cdr3_nt: TGTGCCAGCAGTCCGGAAAGCTCCTATAATTCACCCCTCCACTTT
j_call: TRBJ2-5; cdr3_length: 12; v_call: TRBV12-3/TRBV12-4; d_call: .; clone_size: .; cdr3_aa: CASRPNTKEQYF; cdr3_nt: TGTGCCAGCAGACCCAATACGAAAGAGCAGTACTTC
j_call: TRBJ1-4; cdr3_length: 14; v_call: TRBV6-5; d_call: .; clone_size: few; cdr3_aa: CAGSPSLGGEKLFF; cdr3_nt: TGTGCCGGCAGTCCGTCCCTCGGGGGAGAAAAACTGTTTTTT
j_call: TRBJ1-5; cdr3_length: 14; v_call: TRBV28; d_call: .; clone_size: few; cdr3_aa: CASRPMGGSQPQHF; cdr3_nt: TGTGCCAGCAGACCCATGGGGGGAAGCCAGCCCCAGCATTTT
j_call: TRBJ2-5; cdr3_length: 14; v_call: TRBV20-1; d_call: .; clone_size: .; cdr3_aa: CSARAGGGAKTQYF; cdr3_nt: TGCAGTGCTAGAGCCGGAGGGGGCGCGAAGACCCAGTACTTC